The rows below give T cell receptor beta chains drawn from one sample of a study of T cells in Graves' hyperthyroidism and ophthalmopathy. TCRdb re-called the multiplex PCR reads with MiXCR, one entry per CDR3 protein. Among fewer than 650,000 distinct CDR3 sequences listed, 40% to 50% were seen once. Source material: peripheral blood or thyroid tissue (not recorded which). These receptors came from an adult woman with Graves' disease, either hyperthyroidism or ophthalmopathy (not recorded which). The CDR3 runs from the conserved cysteine through the conserved F or W. The order of the fields is D gene, clone size, J gene, V gene, CDR3 DNA, CDR3 protein. The D gene is left open where the match is weak. Some rows have no size entry. The others give once, few or many, or a class for an expanded clone.

>TRBD1|many|TRBJ2-5|TRBV19
TGTGCCAGTAGTGCCCTCACCGGGACAGGACAAGAGACCCAGTACTTC
CASSALTGTGQETQYF
>-|many|TRBJ1-1|TRBV28
TGTGCCATCGAGGACAGCCTGGCCCCTGAAGCTTTCTTT
CAIEDSLAPEAFF
>TRBD2|many|TRBJ2-7|TRBV15
TGTGCCACCAGCAGAGATCCAGGACTAGCGGATTTGGGTGAGCAGTACTTC
CATSRDPGLADLGEQYF
>-|-|TRBJ1-5|TRBV15
TGTGCCACCAGCAGCCTTGGACCTCAGCCCCAGCATTTT
CATSSLGPQPQHF
>TRBD1|few|TRBJ1-1|TRBV19
TGTGCCAGTAGCCGGACAGGGCTCGGCACTGAAGCTTTCTTT
CASSRTGLGTEAFF
>-|-|TRBJ1-5|TRBV5-6
TGTGCCAGCAGCTACGGGGGAAGGCAGCCCCAGCATTTT
CASSYGGRQPQHF
>-|many|TRBJ1-1|TRBV11-1
TGTGCCAGCAGCAGACAGATCATGAACACTGAAGCTTTCTTT
CASSRQIMNTEAFF
>TRBD1|-|TRBJ1-5|TRBV7-6
TGTGCCAGCAGCTCGGACAGGGGCGACTCTGGCAATCAGCCCCAGCATTTT
CASSSDRGDSGNQPQHF
>TRBD1|once|TRBJ1-1|TRBV10-3
TGTGCCATCAGTGGACAGGGTTTGAACACTGAAGCTTTCTTT
CAISGQGLNTEAFF
>TRBD1|many|TRBJ1-2|TRBV4-2
TGTGCCAGCAGCCAAGATCCGCGGCGTCCAGGGGGCGCACGGTATGGCTACACCTTC
CASSQDPRRPGGARYGYTF
>-|many|TRBJ1-5|TRBV18
TGTGCCAGCTCACTCGAATATCGCAATCAGCCCCAGCATTTT
CASSLEYRNQPQHF
>-|few|TRBJ1-6|TRBV7-9
TGTGCCAGCAGCTGGGAGGAGAATTCACCCCTCCACTTT
CASSWEENSPLHF
>-|once|TRBJ2-7|TRBV25-1
TGTGCCAGCCCCCAGGGAACCTACGAGCAGTACTTC
CASPQGTYEQYF
>-|-|TRBJ2-5|TRBV7-2
TGTGCCAGCAGCGACGGACAAAAGACCCAGTACTTC
CASSDGQKTQYF
>-|-|TRBJ1-4|TRBV7-6
TGTGCCAGCAGCCCCGGGGTTGGAGGGACCGTTAATGAAAAACTGTTTTTT
CASSPGVGGTVNEKLFF
>TRBD1|few|TRBJ2-5|TRBV7-9
TGTGCCAGCAGCCACCGGGACAGGGCACAAGAGACCCAGTACTTC
CASSHRDRAQETQYF
>-|-|TRBJ1-1|TRBV19
TGTGCCAGTATGCTGGCTTGGCGCGAGGACACTGAAGCTTTCTTT
CASMLAWREDTEAFF
>-|-|TRBJ1-2|TRBV19
TGTGCCAGTAGACCCCGGGACACTTCCGGGGACGATGGCTACACCTTC
CASRPRDTSGDDGYTF
>-|-|TRBJ2-7|TRBV7-9
TGTGCCAGCAGCTTATCGTTGGCGGGGAGCTACGAGCAGTACTTC
CASSLSLAGSYEQYF
>-|-|TRBJ1-1|TRBV29-1
TGCAGCGTTTCGGGGGGGAAGGGACTAGTCACTGAAGCTTTCTTT
CSVSGGKGLVTEAFF
>-|many|TRBJ1-5|TRBV20-1
TGCAGTGCCCCCAGGGGATGGAATCAGCCCCAGCATTTT
CSAPRGWNQPQHF
>-|many|TRBJ1-2|TRBV5-6
TGTGCCAGCAGCTTAACTACGGAACGAGGCTACACCTTC
CASSLTTERGYTF
>TRBD1|many|TRBJ1-1|TRBV7-2
TGTGCCAGCAGCCTCGGGACAGGGCACACTGAAGCTTTCTTT
CASSLGTGHTEAFF
>-|few|TRBJ2-7|TRBV6-5
TGTGCCATCAGTGAGTCGATGGGCCAGGGGTCCTACGAGCAGTACTTC
CAISESMGQGSYEQYF
>TRBD1|many|TRBJ1-2|TRBV7-2
TGTGCCAGCAGCTTAAAACAGGGGGCGCTTGGCTACACCTTC
CASSLKQGALGYTF
>TRBD1|-|TRBJ1-5|TRBV15
TGTGCCACCAGCAGAGGGGCAGGGGGGTTTAATCAGCCCCAGCATTTT
CATSRGAGGFNQPQHF
>-|-|TRBJ1-1|TRBV29-1
TGCAGGGGGTCGGCTGAGGGCACTGAAGCTTTCTTT
CRGSAEGTEAFF
>-|-|TRBJ2-7|TRBV7-8
TGTGCCAGCTCCGACTCCGCGGACTACGAGCAGTACTTC
CASSDSADYEQYF
>TRBD2|-|TRBJ2-5|TRBV7-9
TGTGCCTGTTCGGGGGGGGAGACCCAGTACTTC
CACSGGETQYF
>-|-|TRBJ2-5|TRBV10-3
TGTGCCATCGGACAGGCCTTGGGGGGGACCCAGTACTTC
CAIGQALGGTQYF